The 12 T cell receptor beta chains below all came from one sample that was sequenced in a study of T cell repertoires in cytomegalovirus infection. TCRdb passed the reads through MiXCR, listing each CDR3 protein once. This sample has just over 450,000 distinct CDR3 sequences, with approximately 40% found just once. No antigen is known for these receptors. The specimen comprised cultured PBMCs, sampled from culture after CMV antigen stimulation. Receptors originate from a human donor in good health (CMV status not recorded). Some clones in this sample may be carry-over from other donors' samples.

This sequence joins TRBV11-2 and TRBJ2-3; D is unresolved. CDR1 and CDR2 from the germline V gene are SGHAT and FQNNGV. V was pared by 5 bases and J by 5 bases, with 14 bases between. The CDR3 covers 14 residues. As DNA, the CDR3 is TGTGCCAGCAGCGTAAACCCCAGGAGAGATACGCAGTATTTT. This gives the protein CASSVNPRRDTQYF.

V is TRBV13 and J is TRBJ1-1; weak D call: TRBD1 (6 bases). From germline, CDR1 is PRHDT and CDR2 FYEKMQ (reference sequence). The CDR3 totals 13 residues. The ends were cut back, 3 bases at V and 6 bases at J, with 11 bases in the middle. CDR3 amino acids: CASSFAGGSEAFF. DNA for the CDR3: TGTGCCAGCAGCTTCGCGGGGGGCTCTGAAGCTTTCTTT. Full variable domain (rest looked up from reference TRBV13 and TRBJ1-1): AAGVIQSPRHLIKEKRETATLKCYPIPRHDTVYWYQQGPGQDPQFLISFYEKMQSDKGSIPDRFSAQQFSDYHSELNMSSLELGDSALYFCASSFAGGSEAFFGQGTRLTVV.

This rearrangement joins TRBV12-3 or TRBV12-4 to TRBJ2-2; D tentatively reads TRBD1 or TRBD2 (5 bases each). The ends were cut back, 5 bases at V and 4 bases at J, with 8 bases in the middle. The CDR3 has 13 residues. The CDR3 here is CASSPGATGELFF. The CDR3 bases are TGTGCCAGCAGTCCCGGGGCCACCGGGGAGCTGTTTTTT.

V is TRBV20-1 and J is TRBJ2-5; possible D gene TRBD2, 5 bases. Germline loops: CDR1 DFQATT, CDR2 SNEGSKA (reference sequence). V was shortened by 3 bases and J by 6 bases, with 14 bases between the two germline ends. This CDR3 has 13 residues. CDR3 sequence reads: CSASLAIHQTQYF. The DNA for the CDR3 is TGCAGTGCTAGCCTAGCCATACATCAGACCCAGTACTTC.

This clonotype occurred many times. The chain carries TRBV5-4 and TRBJ2-1; no clear D gene. The CDR3 has 11 residues. Trimming took 2 bases from V and 7 from J, leaving 4 bases between them. Germline CDR1 and CDR2: SGHNT and YYREEE (reference sequence). The CDR3 region has the DNA TGTGCCAGCAGCTTTTTGAATGAGCAGTTCTTC. It is translated as CASSFLNEQFF.

This chain uses TRBV7-2 with TRBJ2-7; 7 bases map to TRBD1. This CDR3 is 15 amino acids long. In germline, CDR1 is SGHTA, CDR2 FQGNSA. The junction had 9 bases not matched to a gene; V was cut back by 5 bases and J by 2 bases. CDR3 region: CASSDTRDSPYEQYF. The DNA of the CDR3 is TGTGCCAGCAGCGACACCCGGGACAGCCCCTACGAGCAGTACTTC.

The chain carries TRBV20-1 and TRBJ2-3, with 8 nucleotides matching TRBD2. This CDR3 is built from 13 residues. The ends lost 1 base at V and 6 bases at J; junction bases unmatched: 3. CDR1 and CDR2 from the germline V gene are DFQATT and SNEGSKA (reference sequence). The CDR3 coding sequence is TGCAGTGCTAGAGGGGGACTAGTTGATACGCAGTATTTT. Its translation is CSARGGLVDTQYF.

In this sample, this clonotype turned up a few times. CDR3 amino acids: CASSSGQGADTQYF. The CDR3 nucleotides read TGTGCCAGCAGCTCGGGACAGGGGGCCGATACGCAGTATTTT. V usage is TRBV7-8 and J usage is TRBJ2-3; 12 positions agree with TRBD1. The CDR3 is 14 residues long. Germline loops: CDR1 SGHVS, CDR2 FQNEAQ. The trim removed 4 bases at V and 6 bases at J, leaving 2 bases unmatched.

This chain links TRBV29-1 with TRBJ1-2; D is perhaps TRBD1 (5 bases). V lost 7 bases and J lost 3, with 12 bases in between. The CDR3 is 12 amino acids. Germline V gene sequence: CDR1 SQVTM, CDR2 ANQGSEA. The CDR3 region is CSAMGTDYGYTF. CDR3 nucleotides: TGCAGCGCCATGGGGACTGACTATGGCTACACCTTC.

The V call is TRBV20-1, the J call TRBJ1-3, with D possibly matching TRBD1 (5 bases). Germline V lookup: CDR1 DFQATT, CDR2 SNEGSKA (reference sequence). Trimming left V 1 base short and J 4 bases short, with 23 bases between. The CDR3 loop spans 18 amino acids. CDR3 DNA: TGCAGTGCTAGAGTGGTGAGCGGCTCGGGGGGTTCAGGAAACACCATATATTTT. Translated, it gives CSARVVSGSGGSGNTIYF.

J is TRBJ2-3 and V is TRBV7-6; TRBD2 agrees at 7 bases. After removal of 6 bases from V and 5 bases from J, the junction contained 14 bases not matched to a gene. Germline-derived CDR1 and CDR2 are SGHVS and FNYEAQ. CDR3 length equals 16 residues. The CDR3 protein is CASRERAQGGQDTQYF. The CDR3 bases are TGTGCCAGCAGGGAAAGGGCGCAGGGAGGGCAAGATACGCAGTATTTT.

This chain uses TRBV7-9 with TRBJ2-7, with D possibly matching TRBD1 (5 bases). The CDR3 is 14 residues long. CDR1 SEHNR and CDR2 FQNEAQ come from the germline V gene (reference sequence). V lost 5 bases and J 1 base, leaving 12 bases between the germline ends. CDR3 DNA: TGTGCCAGCAGCGCATCAGGGTTTTCCTACGAGCAGTACTTC. This sequence encodes CASSASGFSYEQYF. The full variable domain, rest sourced from reference TRBV7-9 and TRBJ2-7, is DTGVSQNPRHKITKRGQNVTFRCDPISEHNRLYWYRQTLGQGPEFLTYFQNEAQLEKSRLLSDRFSAERPKGSFSTLEIQRTEQGDSAMYLCASSASGFSYEQYFGPGTRLTVT.